Listed here are 7 T cell receptor beta chains from one sample, sequenced in a study of T-cell reconstitution after alpha-beta-depleted transplantation in children. During its preparation, the TCRbeta library received unique molecular identifiers. MiXCR was run by TCRdb on the PCR reads, yielding one entry per CDR3 protein. The sample consists of 350,000 to 500,000 distinct CDR3 sequences, around two fifths of them appearing once. The sequences come from PBMCs, collected before TCRalphabeta/CD19-depleted stem cell transplant. The receptors were sampled from a girl aged 2-9 years with aplastic anemia, due to receive a stem cell transplant.

This clonotype has at least ten counts. The gene calls are TRBV5-6 and TRBJ2-2; 10 positions agree with TRBD2. Germline V CDR1 and CDR2: SGHDT, YYEEEE. The CDR3 length is 16 residues. The ends lost 0 bases at V and 5 bases at J; junction bases unmatched: 4. The CDR3 protein is CASSLGLAGVTGELFF. DNA of the CDR3: TGTGCCAGCAGCTTGGGGCTAGCGGGAGTGACCGGGGAGCTGTTTTTT.

This clonotype was recorded at least ten times. V and J are TRBV3-1 and TRBJ2-4; D is unresolved. V lost 5 bases and J lost 0, with 17 bases in between. The CDR3 runs 17 residues. Germline loops: CDR1 LGHDT, CDR2 YNNKEL (reference sequence). The CDR3 DNA is TGTGCCAGCAGCTTTCGGCCGGGCCTCCTAGCCAAAAACATTCAGTACTTC. It encodes CASSFRPGLLAKNIQYF.

This clonotype came up a few times. The V and J genes are TRBV20-1 and TRBJ2-6; D gene uncertain. V lost 2 bases to trimming and J lost 5 bases, with 10 bases between them. The germline V gene has CDR1 DFQATT and CDR2 SNEGSKA (reference sequence). CDR3 length: 14 amino acids. The CDR3 nucleotides read TGCAGTGCTAGAAAGGCCGCGAGGGCCAACGTCCTGACTTTC. This translates into CSARKAARANVLTF.

This clonotype was detected only a few times. The chain carries TRBV9 and TRBJ2-7; weak D call: TRBD2 (5 bases). The CDR3 is made up of 15 amino acids. Germline V gene sequence: CDR1 SGDLS, CDR2 YYNGEE. Trimming removed 2 bases at V and 0 bases at J, with 12 bases between. The CDR3 DNA sequence: TGTGCCAGCAGCGTGTTTAGCGATAGCTCCTACGAGCAGTACTTC. It specifies CASSVFSDSSYEQYF.

This clonotype turned up a few times. J is TRBJ2-3 and V is TRBV18, with D unresolved. V lost 3 bases and J 5 bases, leaving 9 bases between the germline ends. CDR3 length equals 13 residues. Germline CDR1 and CDR2: KGHSH and LQKENI. The CDR3 DNA reads TGTGCCAGCTCACCTCGGAACGAAGATACGCAGTATTTT. It translates to CASSPRNEDTQYF.

This clonotype was observed once. This chain joins TRBV29-1 and TRBJ2-7; D may be TRBD1 or TRBD2 (5 bases each). CDR1 is SQVTM, CDR2 ANQGSEA, per germline. With 4 bases removed from V and 6 bases from J, the gap between germline ends came to 22 bases. This CDR3 is 15 amino acids long. This chain's CDR3 is CSVAGPEEGLAEQYF. CDR3 DNA sequence: TGCAGCGTTGCGGGACCCGAAGAGGGTCTAGCCGAGCAGTACTTC.

The chain has TRBV5-1 and TRBJ2-7; a weak D match, TRBD2 (6 bases). Germline CDR1 and CDR2: SGHRS and YFSETQ. There are 15 residues in the CDR3. With 4 bases removed from V and 4 bases from J, the gap between germline ends came to 18 bases. The DNA for the CDR3 is TGCGCCAGCAGCGGCGGAGGTGGGAGGTCATACGAGCAGTACTTC. Amino acid sequence: CASSGGGGRSYEQYF.